This TCR beta chain comes out of a study of OX40 agonist ivuxolimab in advanced cancers. Points from the study as a whole: Expanded peripheral T cell antigen specificity was not determined. Researchers report that CD8+ T cells had, on average, more expanded clones than CD4+.

TCRdb's table, derived via immunoSEQ multiplex PCR, lists solely in-frame clones and lacks some. This sample has some 65,000 clones, with 75% to 90% found just once. The germline CDR1 and CDR2 sequences are SGDLS and YYNGEE. V gave up 4 bases and J gave up 2 bases; unmatched junction bases: 1. The CDR3 consists of 14 residues. This clone was seen just once. Its matching antigen is unknown. The V call is TRBV9, the J call TRBJ2-5; 11 bases match TRBD2. The sequenced sample was CD4+ or CD8+ T cells sorted from blood, obtained in a trial of the OX40 agonist ivuxolimab. The TCR originated in an adult with an advanced solid tumor such as melanoma, head and neck, liver or kidney cancer. CDR3 nucleotides: TGTGCCAGCAGCCCTAGCGGGAGGCAAGAGACCCAGTACTTC. Translated, it gives CASSPSGRQETQYF.